This T cell receptor beta chain was documented in a study of regulatory T cells in long-lasting Graves disease. Whole-study findings and limits: Under persistent disease, TRBV28, TRBJ1-2 and TRBJ2-5 were used preferentially. Persistent Graves' patients showed less TCR diversity than newly diagnosed ones.

Of note for this clonotype: Its antigen is unidentified.

Construction of the TCR beta libraries employed iRepertoire HTBI primers in conjunction with Arm-PCR of CDR3 regions. TCRdb reprocessed the multiplex PCR reads with MiXCR, giving one entry per CDR3 protein. The table has over 500,000 distinct CDR3 sequences, 15% to 20% seen once. Noted time point: newly diagnosed GD, antithyroid drugs for less than 3 months. Generation of the TCR library employed RNA extracted from PBMCs. V was pared by 1 base and J by 7 bases, with 16 bases between. Germline V lookup: CDR1 LGHDT, CDR2 YNNKEL (reference sequence). The CDR3 loop spans 15 amino acids. These same records also appear under a second study, on T cells in Graves' hyperthyroidism and ophthalmopathy. That report notes: These patients, aged 18 to 65, had recently diagnosed hyperthyroidism lasting under 2 months. First-round RT-PCR targeting the TCR CDR3 was performed with the HTBI primer set.

Sequencing was performed on peripheral blood mononuclear cells (PBMCs), taken at new diagnosis, from a patient treated with antithyroid drugs. The TCR was taken from a man aged 18 to 30 with Graves disease. The chain joins TRBV3-1 to TRBJ1-2, with a tentative D call TRBD1 (5 bases). The CDR3 sequence: CASSQGGAGYTGYTF. The CDR3 DNA reads as TGTGCCAGCAGCCAAGGGGGCGCAGGGTACACTGGCTACACCTTC. The variable domain in full, completed from reference TRBV3-1 and TRBJ1-2, reads DTAVSQTPKYLVTQMGNDKSIKCEQNLGHDTMYWYKQDSKKFLKIMFSYNNKELIINETVPNRFSPKSPDKAHLNLHINSLELGDSAVYFCASSQGGAGYTGYTFGSGTRLTVV.